This T cell receptor (beta chain) was recovered during a study of blood T cells in healthy people across ages. A second PCR, run for roughly 7 to 12 cycles, used a sample-barcoded 5' primer plus a J-beta primer mix. A single record per CDR3 protein comes from TCRdb applying MiXCR to the 5' RACE reads. This table holds 1.5 million to 1.9 million distinct CDR3 sequences, 42% found once. V was pared by 6 bases and J by 9 bases, with 9 bases of the junction left unmatched. The CDR3 is made up of 14 amino acids. Germline assignment: CDR1 MNHEY and CDR2 SVGEGT. This clonotype was sampled from a woman younger than 35 in good health. The sample taken for sequencing was blood. The V call is TRBV6-2 or TRBV6-3, the J call TRBJ2-1; 9 bases are shared with TRBD2. The CDR3 sequence is CASSVAGVPSEQFF. In DNA form, the CDR3 reads TGTGCCAGCAGCGTAGCGGGAGTTCCCAGTGAGCAGTTCTTC.